These 17 T cell receptor beta chains were all obtained from the same sample, sequenced in a study of control samples from healthy donors and cancer patients. Some clones are missing from TCRdb's copy, which holds only in-frame ones; the method was immunoSEQ multiplex PCR. The sample holds tens of thousands of clones; around 78% are singletons and the top ten take around 50%. Material: blood. All receptors derive from a man aged 60-69 years in good health.

V and J are TRBV29-1 and TRBJ2-1, with unresolved D. This CDR3 has 12 residues. Germline CDR1 SQVTM, CDR2 ANQGSEA. Trimming removed 6 bases at V and 0 bases at J, with 6 bases between. CDR3 amino acids: CSVRSSYNEQFF. The CDR3 region has the DNA TGCAGCGTAAGGAGCTCCTACAATGAGCAGTTCTTC.

This chain uses TRBV6-1 with TRBJ2-1, with 10 positions matching TRBD2. CDR1 is MNHNS, CDR2 SASEGT, per germline. CDR3 length equals 16 residues. Unmatched junction bases numbered 12, after V lost 4 bases and J lost 9 bases. CDR3 sequence (DNA): TGTGCCAGCAGTGCCCTTCAAAGCGGGAGGGCCGCTGAGCAGTTCTTC. Encoded protein: CASSALQSGRAAEQFF.

The chain carries TRBV6-5 and TRBJ1-2; 7 nucleotides agree with TRBD1. V lost 6 bases, J lost 7 bases, and 11 bases stayed unmatched. This CDR3 comprises 14 residues. Germline assignment: CDR1 MNHEY and CDR2 SVGAGI. Here the CDR3 DNA reads TGTGCCAGCAGAGTACCGACAGGGTATACTGGCTACACCTTC. It codes for CASRVPTGYTGYTF.

This chain connects TRBV7-2 to TRBJ1-2, with TRBD1 identical over 7 bases. V lost 0 bases, J lost 4 bases, and 5 bases stayed unmatched. There are 15 residues in the CDR3. Germline values: CDR1 SGHTA, CDR2 FQGNSA. The chain's CDR3 is CASSLALGQIYGYTF. DNA for the CDR3: TGTGCCAGCAGCTTAGCGCTGGGACAGATCTATGGCTACACCTTC.

Note on this clone: This same CDR3 is encoded by further DNA sequences in the sample. The V and J genes are TRBV3-1 (or the pseudogene TRBV3-2) and TRBJ2-3; D uncertain. The CDR3 has 13 residues. Trimming cost V 0 bases and J 4 bases, with 5 bases left between them. Germline V gene lookup returns CDR1 LGHDT and CDR2 YNNKEL (reference sequence). CDR3 protein: CASSQDPPDTQYF. CDR3 coding DNA: TGTGCCAGCAGCCAAGATCCCCCAGATACGCAGTATTTT.

The chain uses TRBV5-1 and TRBJ2-2; 7 bases agree with TRBD2. Germline CDR1 reads SGHRS; CDR2 reads YFSETQ. J was trimmed by 8 bases and V by 2 bases; bases with no gene match: 15. The CDR3 covers 17 residues. CDR3 sequence: CASSFSDLAGVKGELFF. CDR3 sequence (DNA): TGCGCCAGCAGCTTTAGTGACTTGGCGGGAGTAAAAGGGGAGCTGTTTTTT.

The chain is built from TRBV7-2 and TRBJ1-6, with TRBD1 as a possible D gene (5 bases). The V end lost 2 bases, the J end lost 5 bases, and 19 bases lay between the germline ends. The length of the CDR3 is 18 residues. The germline gives CDR1 SGHTA, CDR2 FQGNSA. CDR3 residues: CASSLHYGGSNDNSPLHF. CDR3 DNA sequence: TGTGCCAGCAGCTTACATTATGGGGGTTCTAACGATAATTCACCCCTCCACTTT. Based on the CDR3 plus reference TRBV7-2 and TRBJ1-6, the full variable domain is GAGVSQSPSNKVTEKGKDVELRCDPISGHTALYWYRQSLGQGLEFLIYFQGNSAPDKSGLPSDRFSAERTGGSVSTLTIQRTQQEDSAVYLCASSLHYGGSNDNSPLHFGNGTRLTVT.

V is TRBV11-2 and J is TRBJ2-2; D gene unclear. Looked up from germline, CDR1 is SGHAT and CDR2 is FQNNGV. The CDR3 has 14 residues. Trimming pared 3 bases from V and 4 bases from J, leaving 9 bases between. CDR3 region: CASSLVRVTGELFF. CDR3 nucleotides: TGTGCCAGCAGCTTGGTTCGGGTCACCGGGGAGCTGTTTTTT.

V gene TRBV30 combines with J gene TRBJ2-5; D is ambiguous. The V end was cut by 7 bases, the J end by 2 bases, with 8 bases between. Germline CDR1 is GTSNPN and CDR2 is SVGIG (reference sequence). CDR3 length: 11 residues. CDR3: CASVNQETQYF. The CDR3 nucleotides are TGTGCCTCCGTCAATCAAGAGACCCAGTACTTC.

The chain links TRBV11-2 to TRBJ1-6; TRBD1 aligns across 7 bases. CDR1 is SGHAT, CDR2 FQNNGV, per germline. V lost 2 bases and J lost 3; bases outside the gene matches: 4. This CDR3 spans 16 amino acids. In DNA, the CDR3 is TGTGCCAGCAGCTTAAGGGCAGGGGGCTATAATTCACCCCTCCACTTT. Its protein product is CASSLRAGGYNSPLHF.

The J gene is TRBJ2-4, the V gene TRBV6-6; D is possibly TRBD1 (5 bases). Germline assignment: CDR1 MNHNY and CDR2 SVGAGI (reference sequence). The ends were cut back, 8 bases at V and 0 bases at J, with 17 bases in the middle. This CDR3 is 16 amino acids long. CDR3 sequence reads: CASGKQATLAKNIQYF. CDR3 in DNA: TGTGCCAGCGGGAAACAGGCGACTCTAGCCAAAAACATTCAGTACTTC.

This chain joins TRBV9 and TRBJ2-3, with 8 bases fitting TRBD1. The CDR3 is 21 amino acids. The germline CDR1 and CDR2 sequences are SGDLS and YYNGEE. V gave up 0 bases and J gave up 0 bases; unmatched junction bases: 18. CDR3 DNA sequence: TGTGCCAGCAGCGTAGCTGTGGACAGGGCATTATTGAGCGCTAGCACAGATACGCAGTATTTT. Amino acids: CASSVAVDRALLSASTDTQYF.

This clone occurred once. V gene TRBV18 combines with J gene TRBJ1-1, with TRBD1 matching 10 bases. CDR3 length equals 15 residues. Germline trimming cut 3 bases from V and 1 base from J; bases unmatched to any gene: 2. CDR1 is KGHSH and CDR2 is LQKENI in the germline V gene. CDR3 DNA sequence: TGTGCCAGCTCACCGACAGGGGGCCAGAACACTGAAGCTTTCTTT. It yields the protein CASSPTGGQNTEAFF. Filled out from reference TRBV18 and TRBJ1-1, the complete variable domain reads NAGVMQNPRHLVRRRGQEARLRCSPMKGHSHVYWYRQLPEEGLKFMVYLQKENIIDESGMPKERFSAEFPKEGPSILRIQQVVRGDSAAYFCASSPTGGQNTEAFFGQGTRLTVV.

The chain has TRBV11-2 and TRBJ2-7; 8 positions agree with TRBD1. Looked up from germline, CDR1 is SGHAT and CDR2 is FQNNGV. This CDR3 has 15 amino acids. J gave up 0 bases and V 5 bases, and 6 bases lay outside the gene matches. CDR3 loop: CASSPIRGRSYEQYF. CDR3 in DNA: TGTGCCAGCAGCCCCATCAGGGGGCGCTCCTACGAGCAGTACTTC.

Remarks on this clone: Germline and junction disagree at one end, which may indicate a read error. The chain joins TRBV7-7 to TRBJ1-5; TRBD1 is a possible D gene (6 bases). The CDR3 has 19 amino acids. Germline CDR1 SSHAT, CDR2 FNYEAQ (reference sequence). This CDR3 reads CASSHQNLRQVKSNQPQHF. The CDR3, as DNA: TGTGCTAGCAGCCATCAAAATCTAAGACAGGTCAAAAGCAATCAGCCCCAGCATTTT.

The sample holds a few counts of this clone. V usage is TRBV18 and J usage is TRBJ1-5, with D perhaps matching TRBD1 (5 bases). CDR1 is KGHSH and CDR2 is LQKENI in the germline V gene. The CDR3 is 16 amino acids. V was trimmed by 3 bases and J by 0 bases, leaving 12 bases between them. In DNA, the CDR3 is TGTGCCAGCTCACCTCGAGGGGCGAATAGCAATCAGCCCCAGCATTTT. Translated: CASSPRGANSNQPQHF.

This clone has a handful of counts. The V call is TRBV30, the J call TRBJ1-3; D is possibly TRBD1 (6 bases). This CDR3 spans 14 amino acids. CDR1 is GTSNPN, CDR2 SVGIG, per germline (reference sequence). V was clipped by 4 bases and J by 4 bases, with 14 bases between them. The CDR3 loop reads CAWTTGNIGNTIYF. CDR3 DNA sequence: TGTGCCTGGACAACAGGGAATATCGGAAACACCATATATTTT.